This TCR beta chain is from a study of sequential checkpoint blockade in melanoma. The germline V gene encodes CDR1 SGHRS and CDR2 YFSETQ. This CDR3 has 13 amino acids. Trimming stripped 4 bases from V and 4 bases from J, with 11 bases between. Sequencing was performed with immunoSEQ multiplex PCR; in TCRdb, only in-frame clones are kept and a portion is missing. The sample has under 20,000 clones; under 75% are singletons. Treatment indicated: randomized to nivolumab then ipilimumab (arm A) or the reverse (arm B). No patient had prior DNA-damaging chemotherapy. Live CD3+CD8+ CD19− CD56− cells were sorted from PBMCs.

The chain is built from TRBV5-1 and TRBJ1-2; D gene uncertain. The sequencing here drew on CD8+ T cells sorted from blood (inferred from file names), taken from a patient given nivolumab and ipilimumab in sequence. This TCR was recovered from a human donor with melanoma. The DNA of the CDR3 is TGCGCCAGCAGCCTAACAGTACGCTATGGCTACACCTTC. It is translated as CASSLTVRYGYTF.